Shown below are 20 T cell receptor beta chains from a single sample sequenced in a study of OX40 agonist ivuxolimab in advanced cancers. TCRdb's copy holds only in-frame clones and misses some; the assay was immunoSEQ multiplex PCR. The sample comprises approximately 60,000 clones, 90% to 95% of which are singletons, and around 19% rests with the top ten. The source material was CD4+ or CD8+ T cells sorted from blood, sampled in a trial of the OX40 agonist ivuxolimab. These receptors were collected from an adult with an advanced solid tumor such as melanoma, head and neck, liver or kidney cancer.

As DNA, the CDR3 is TGTGCCAGCAGCTTTGTGAGGGGGAGAGGCGGGGAGCTGTTTTTT. As protein: CASSFVRGRGGELFF. The V and J genes are TRBV7-9 and TRBJ2-2; a possible D gene is TRBD1 (6 bases). Germline lookup yields CDR1 SEHNR and CDR2 FQNEAQ (reference sequence). V lost 3 bases and J 7 bases, leaving 15 bases between the germline ends. CDR3 length: 15 amino acids.

This chain joins TRBV27 and TRBJ2-7; no definite D call. Germline V gene lookup returns CDR1 MNHEY and CDR2 SMNVEV (reference sequence). The CDR3 length is 15 residues. V was shortened by 3 bases and J by 2 bases, with 14 bases between the two germline ends. The CDR3 spells CASSFWTTGTYEQYF. The CDR3 DNA reads as TGTGCCAGCAGTTTCTGGACGACTGGGACCTACGAGCAGTACTTC.

This clone came up once. V is TRBV7-9 and J is TRBJ2-7; 8 bases are a match to TRBD2. Germline values: CDR1 SEHNR, CDR2 FQNEAQ (reference sequence). Germline trimming cut 2 bases from V and 2 bases from J; bases unmatched to any gene: 2. The CDR3 consists of 14 residues. This chain's CDR3 is CASSLTSGTYEQYF. DNA for the CDR3: TGTGCCAGCAGCTTAACTAGCGGAACCTACGAGCAGTACTTC.

The chain joins TRBV27 to TRBJ1-3; D uncertain. This CDR3 is 14 amino acids long. CDR1 and CDR2 (germline): MNHEY, SMNVEV (reference sequence). V lost 6 bases, J lost 2 bases, and 11 bases lay in between. CDR3: CASRGGLAGNTIYF. The CDR3 DNA sequence: TGTGCCAGCAGGGGAGGGTTGGCTGGAAACACCATATATTTT.

CDR3: CASSPAGDRVCMNTEAFF. CDR3 sequence (DNA): TGTGCCAGCAGCCCCGCGGGGGACAGGGTTTGTATGAACACTGAAGCTTTCTTT. The V gene is TRBV21-1, the J gene TRBJ1-1; the D call TRBD1 from the table was never checked on the DNA. TRBV21-1 is described as a pseudogene. This CDR3 is built from 18 residues.

The chain carries TRBV7-9 and TRBJ2-3; TRBD2 matches 12 bases. Germline CDR1 is SEHNR and CDR2 is FQNEAQ (reference sequence). After removal of 5 bases from V and 3 bases from J, the junction contained 15 bases not matched to a gene. This CDR3 region has 19 residues. CDR3 loop: CASSVSPSGRALRTDTQYF. DNA for the CDR3: TGTGCCAGCAGCGTATCACCTAGCGGGAGGGCATTGCGGACAGATACGCAGTATTTT.

CDR3 DNA: TGTGCCAGCAGCCAGTTGGAAGGGCCGGGCGGGGAGCTGTTTTTT. Its protein is CASSQLEGPGGELFF. J is TRBJ2-2 and V is TRBV7-9, with unresolved D. CDR1 and CDR2 (germline): SEHNR, FQNEAQ (reference sequence). The V and J ends lost 5 bases and 7 bases respectively, with 17 bases between them. The CDR3 sequence is 15 residues long.

The chain recombines TRBV13 with TRBJ1-3, with 8 nucleotides matching TRBD1. The CDR3 is 16 residues long. Looked up from germline, CDR1 is PRHDT and CDR2 is FYEKMQ (reference sequence). The junction had 8 bases not matched to a gene; V was cut back by 4 bases and J by 3 bases. Written as DNA, the CDR3 is TGTGCCAGCAGCTCAGGGGGCCAAGCTTTTGGAAACACCATATATTTT. Translation: CASSSGGQAFGNTIYF.

This clone has a single count. The chain links TRBV9 to TRBJ1-1, with unresolved D. The CDR3 contains 11 residues. Germline V gene sequence: CDR1 SGDLS, CDR2 YYNGEE. Between the trimmed V and J ends, which lost 0 bases and 7 bases, there was a span of 4 bases. This CDR3 reads CASSVAGEAFF. The CDR3 DNA reads TGTGCCAGCAGCGTAGCCGGTGAAGCTTTCTTT. The full variable domain, in which reference TRBV9 and TRBJ1-1 provide the parts outside the CDR3, is DSGVTQTPKHLITATGQRVTLRCSPRSGDLSVYWYQQSLDQGLQFLIQYYNGEERAKGNILERFSAQQFPDLHSELNLSSLELGDSALYFCASSVAGEAFFGQGTRLTVV.

This chain links TRBV6-4 with TRBJ2-4, with D possibly TRBD1 on 6 matching bases. The CDR3 length is 17 residues. V lost 4 bases to trimming and J lost 0 bases, with 16 bases between them. Germline CDR1 reads MRHNA; CDR2 reads SNTAGT. CDR3 sequence: CASSGFGTKLAKNIQYF. CDR3 coding DNA: TGTGCCAGCAGTGGGTTCGGGACAAAGCTAGCCAAAAACATTCAGTACTTC.

The gene calls are TRBV5-1 and TRBJ2-1, with TRBD1 as a possible D gene (5 bases). The V gene lost 4 bases and the J gene lost 0 bases, with 11 bases spanning the gap. Germline-derived CDR1 and CDR2 are SGHRS and YFSETQ. The CDR3 loop spans 15 amino acids. The CDR3 spells CASSLQESSYNEQFF. CDR3 DNA sequence: TGCGCCAGCAGCCTACAGGAAAGCTCCTACAATGAGCAGTTCTTC.

The rearrangement joins TRBV10-3 to TRBJ2-5; 7 bases fit TRBD2. Germline V gives CDR1 ENHRY, CDR2 SYGVKD. V was pared by 0 bases and J by 1 base, with 5 bases of the junction left unmatched. This CDR3 spans 16 amino acids. The CDR3, as DNA: TGTGCCATCAGTGAGTCAATGCTAGCGGCCCAAGAGACCCAGTACTTC. It is translated as CAISESMLAAQETQYF.

The rearrangement links TRBV7-9 to TRBJ1-3; 7 positions agree with TRBD1. Per germline, CDR1 SEHNR and CDR2 FQNEAQ (reference sequence). With 3 bases clipped from V and 3 bases from J, the junction kept 8 bases outside the gene matches. This CDR3 is 16 amino acids long. Here the CDR3 reads CASSLGQPFYGNTIYF. Written as DNA, the CDR3 is TGTGCCAGCAGCTTGGGACAGCCCTTTTATGGAAACACCATATATTTT.

This chain connects TRBV6-1 to TRBJ2-5, with D unclear. Germline CDR1 MNHNS, CDR2 SASEGT. This CDR3 comprises 11 residues. V lost 2 bases and J lost 11, with 9 bases in between. CDR3 in DNA: TGTGCCAGCAGTGAACACACCCCGCAGTACTTC. It specifies CASSEHTPQYF.

This chain links TRBV7-9 with TRBJ1-2; D gene unclear. Germline V gene sequence: CDR1 SEHNR, CDR2 FQNEAQ (reference sequence). The V end lost 4 bases, the J end lost 4 bases, and 16 bases lay between the germline ends. The CDR3 is 15 residues long. The chain's CDR3 is CASSSHQGALYGYTF. The CDR3 DNA reads as TGTGCCAGCAGCTCCCATCAAGGAGCCCTCTATGGCTACACCTTC.

On this clone: At the DNA level, this CDR3 is encoded by other sequences in the same sample as well. This chain links TRBV9 with TRBJ2-2; D gene unclear. V was trimmed by 0 bases and J by 2 bases, leaving 8 bases between them. This CDR3 contains 15 residues. Germline V gene data show CDR1 as SGDLS and CDR2 as YYNGEE. In DNA form, the CDR3 reads TGTGCCAGCAGCGTAGGTGGTAGCAACACCGGGGAGCTGTTTTTT. Amino acids: CASSVGGSNTGELFF.

The V and J genes are TRBV12-5 and TRBJ1-2; the D gene is possibly TRBD1 (6 bases). This CDR3 has 13 amino acids. The germline V gene encodes CDR1 LGHNT and CDR2 FRNRAP. V was trimmed by 1 base and J by 6 bases, leaving 9 bases between them. The CDR3 loop is CASGLGTVNGYTF. The CDR3 bases are TGTGCTAGTGGTTTGGGGACAGTGAATGGCTACACCTTC.

The chain is built from TRBV13 and TRBJ2-1; 10 bases match TRBD2. Trimming at V came to 5 bases and at J to 5 bases, leaving 9 bases not matched to a gene. The CDR3 contains 16 residues. Germline-derived CDR1 and CDR2 are PRHDT and FYEKMQ (reference sequence). The CDR3 reads CASSLGTSAGDNEQFF. CDR3 nucleotide sequence: TGTGCCAGCAGCCTCGGGACTAGCGCGGGGGACAATGAGCAGTTCTTC.

The chain couples TRBV11-2 to TRBJ2-3, with 9 bases identical to TRBD1. The length of the CDR3 is 13 residues. Germline values: CDR1 SGHAT, CDR2 FQNNGV. V dropped 5 bases and J dropped 6; count of bases not matched to a gene: 3. For the CDR3, the DNA is TGTGCCAGCAGCGGGACAGGGTCGGATACGCAGTATTTT. Protein product: CASSGTGSDTQYF.

The rearrangement joins TRBV14 to TRBJ2-7; 8 bases are a match to TRBD2. This CDR3 has 18 amino acids. CDR1 SGHDN and CDR2 FVKESK come from the germline V gene. J was trimmed by 0 bases and V by 0 bases; bases with no gene match: 10. The DNA for the CDR3 is TGTGCCAGCAGCCAAGATCTTCGTCTAGCGGGCCCCTCCTACGAGCAGTACTTC. Translation gives CASSQDLRLAGPSYEQYF.